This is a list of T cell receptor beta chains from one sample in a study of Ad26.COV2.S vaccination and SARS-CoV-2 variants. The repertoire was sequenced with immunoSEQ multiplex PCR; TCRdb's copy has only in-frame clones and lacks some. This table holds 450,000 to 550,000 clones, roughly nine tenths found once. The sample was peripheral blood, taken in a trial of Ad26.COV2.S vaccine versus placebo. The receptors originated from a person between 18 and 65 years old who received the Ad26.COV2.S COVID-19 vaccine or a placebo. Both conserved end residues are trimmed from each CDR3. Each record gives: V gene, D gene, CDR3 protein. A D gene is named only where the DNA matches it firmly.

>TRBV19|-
ASSVTGTYSNQPQH
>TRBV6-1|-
ASSEPRHSGANVLT
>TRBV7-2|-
ASPLHGNAGELF
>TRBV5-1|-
ASRRALREYNEQF
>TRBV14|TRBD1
ASSRGFGQGTDTQY
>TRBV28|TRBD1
ASSSTGNLYEQY
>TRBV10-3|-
AISESRSAVVNQPQH
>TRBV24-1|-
ATSEYRSGYT
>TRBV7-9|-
ASSPPGVYGYT
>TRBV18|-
ASSPPRGTGTQY
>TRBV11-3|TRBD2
ASSLFTAGGASETQY
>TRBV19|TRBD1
ASSFTGTGDGYT
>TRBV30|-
AGAELTYNEQF
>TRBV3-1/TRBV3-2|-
ASSRRGGNTEAF
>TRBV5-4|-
ASSRKRDSLGDIQY
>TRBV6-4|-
ASSEGSGELF
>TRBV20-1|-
SASRRETQY
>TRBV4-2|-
ASSGYKNTGELF
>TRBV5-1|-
ASSSDGNYGYT
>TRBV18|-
ASSIMGGDQPQH
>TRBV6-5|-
ASDRHTEAF
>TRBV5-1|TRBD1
ASSSGTGGLGSF
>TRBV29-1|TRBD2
SVRPSGNYNEQF
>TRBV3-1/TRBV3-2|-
ASSQGGVYGYT
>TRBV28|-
ASNPWGSGPGELF
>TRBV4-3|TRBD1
ASSLRDRGFQAF
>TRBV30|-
AWSPDRTGRIEKLF
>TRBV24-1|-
ATSDRPGEQF
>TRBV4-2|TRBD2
ASSQVGSGGVETQY
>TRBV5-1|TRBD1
ASSLGTGGREQF
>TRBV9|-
ASSTRRTPGELF
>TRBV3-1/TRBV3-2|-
ASSPHGNSHYGYT
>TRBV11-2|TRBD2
ASSRGLAVSTDTQY
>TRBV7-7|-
ASSPSTGTLGETQY
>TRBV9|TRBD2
ASSVGNQRGGLAGTQY
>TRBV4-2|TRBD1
ASTRQGANTEAF
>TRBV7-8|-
ASSFSQTGYGYT
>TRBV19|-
ASRYGRENDEKLF
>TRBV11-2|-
ASSRQGTPYNEQF
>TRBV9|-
ASSAGISGNTIY
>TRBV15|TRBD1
ATSRDLDRTGGDEKLF
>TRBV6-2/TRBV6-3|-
ASSDLLAAPQY
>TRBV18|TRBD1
ASSPPTGEKQF
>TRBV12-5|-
ASGLDGGTQY
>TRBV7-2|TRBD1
ASSQGAGETQY
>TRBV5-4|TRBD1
ASSLNRGLEKLF
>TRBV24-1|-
ATSDYREFAGELF
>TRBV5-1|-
ASSMNSPGELF
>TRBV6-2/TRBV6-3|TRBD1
ASSLTGAEDEQY
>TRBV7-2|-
ASSTRAGNTIY
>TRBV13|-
ASSFRALRNTIY